This TCR beta chain was recorded in a study of blood T cell repertoires in COVID-19. TCRdb's copy holds only in-frame clones and misses some; the assay was immunoSEQ multiplex PCR. The sample consists of 230,000 or so clones, roughly 84% of them appearing once. CDR1 is GTSNPN, CDR2 SVGIG, per germline (reference sequence). With V trimmed by 5 bases and J by 0 bases, 16 bases remained unmatched. The CDR3 has 18 amino acids. This TCR was recovered from a woman aged 45 to 65 who had been exposed to COVID-19. The gene calls are TRBV30 and TRBJ2-4; 7 nucleotides align to TRBD2. Sequencing was carried out using PBMCs or T cells enriched from blood (not recorded which). The chain's CDR3 is CAWGVYPGGGEAKNIQYF. The CDR3 DNA is TGTGCCTGGGGAGTGTATCCCGGTGGGGGGGAAGCCAAAAACATTCAGTACTTC.